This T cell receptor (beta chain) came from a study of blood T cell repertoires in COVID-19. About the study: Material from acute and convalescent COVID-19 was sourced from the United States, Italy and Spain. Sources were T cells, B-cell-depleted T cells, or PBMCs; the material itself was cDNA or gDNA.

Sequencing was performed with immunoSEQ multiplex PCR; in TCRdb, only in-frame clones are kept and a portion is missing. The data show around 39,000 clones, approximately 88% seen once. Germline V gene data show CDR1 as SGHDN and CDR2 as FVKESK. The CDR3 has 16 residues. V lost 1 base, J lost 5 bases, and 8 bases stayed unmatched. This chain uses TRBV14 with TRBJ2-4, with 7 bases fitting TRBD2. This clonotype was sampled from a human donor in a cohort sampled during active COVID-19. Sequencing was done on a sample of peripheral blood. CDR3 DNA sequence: TGTGCCAGCAGCCAAGGAGGAAGCGGGGATCAAAACATTCAGTACTTC. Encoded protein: CASSQGGSGDQNIQYF.